The T cell receptor (beta chain) under discussion was sequenced for a study of sequential checkpoint blockade in melanoma. Overall study: Both treatment sequences were followed by maintenance nivolumab.

Documented treatment: randomized to nivolumab then ipilimumab (arm A) or the reverse (arm B). Patients had received no earlier DNA-damaging chemotherapy. Trimming shortened V by 10 bases and J by 5 bases, and 18 bases separated the two germline ends. The germline V gene has CDR1 LNHDA and CDR2 SQIVND (reference sequence). The CDR3 spans 13 residues. Repertoires were generated with immunoSEQ multiplex PCR, while TCRdb's copy carries only in-frame clones and drops some. The table lists 9,500 to 12,000 clones, roughly 52% of them singletons, with about a sixth in the top ten. This clonotype was obtained from a human donor with melanoma. The chain joins TRBV19 to TRBJ2-7; D possibly corresponds to TRBD1 (5 bases). Sequencing used CD8+ T cells sorted from blood (inferred from file names), obtained from a patient given nivolumab and ipilimumab in sequence. CDR3 DNA: TGTGCCATCAGTCGCAGGGTTAGGGACGAGCAGTACTTC. Translated, it gives CAISRRVRDEQYF.